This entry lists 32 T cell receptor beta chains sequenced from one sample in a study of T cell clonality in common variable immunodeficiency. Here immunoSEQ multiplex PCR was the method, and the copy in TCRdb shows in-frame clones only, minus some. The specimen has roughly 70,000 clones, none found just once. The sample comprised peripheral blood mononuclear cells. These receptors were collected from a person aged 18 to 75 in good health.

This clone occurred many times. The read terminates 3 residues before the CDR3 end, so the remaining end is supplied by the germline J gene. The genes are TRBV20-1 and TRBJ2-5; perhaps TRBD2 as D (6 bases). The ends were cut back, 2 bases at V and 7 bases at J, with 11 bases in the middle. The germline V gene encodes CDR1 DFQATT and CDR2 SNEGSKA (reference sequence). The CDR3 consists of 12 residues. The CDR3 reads CSARWTGGTQYF. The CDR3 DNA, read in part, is TGCAGTGCTAGATGGACCGGGGGGACC.

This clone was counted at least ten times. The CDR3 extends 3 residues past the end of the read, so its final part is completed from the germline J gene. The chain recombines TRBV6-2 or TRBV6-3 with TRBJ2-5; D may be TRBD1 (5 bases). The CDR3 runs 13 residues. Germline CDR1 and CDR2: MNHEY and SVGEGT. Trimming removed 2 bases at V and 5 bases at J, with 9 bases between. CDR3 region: CASSYDSQETQYF. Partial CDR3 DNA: TGTGCCAGCAGTTACGACAGTCAGGAGACC.

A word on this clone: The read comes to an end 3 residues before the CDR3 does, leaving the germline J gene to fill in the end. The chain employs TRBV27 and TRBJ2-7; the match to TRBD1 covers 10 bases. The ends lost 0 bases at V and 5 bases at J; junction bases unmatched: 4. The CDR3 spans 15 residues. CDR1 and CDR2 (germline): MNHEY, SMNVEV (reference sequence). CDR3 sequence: CASSLSRTGGHEQYF. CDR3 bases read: TGTGCCAGCAGTTTATCACGGACAGGGGGGCACGAG.

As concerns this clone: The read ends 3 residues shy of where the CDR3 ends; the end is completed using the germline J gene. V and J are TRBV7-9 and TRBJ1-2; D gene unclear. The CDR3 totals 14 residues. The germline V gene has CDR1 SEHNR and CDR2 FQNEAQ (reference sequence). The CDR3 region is CASSLNLAKNIYTF. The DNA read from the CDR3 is TGTGCCAGCAGCTTAAACCTAGCCAAAAACATC. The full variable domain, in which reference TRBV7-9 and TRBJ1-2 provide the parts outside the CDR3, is DTGVSQNPRHKITKRGQNVTFRCDPISEHNRLYWYRQTLGQGPEFLTYFQNEAQLEKSRLLSDRFSAERPKGSFSTLEIQRTEQGDSAMYLCASSLNLAKNIYTFGSGTRLTVV.

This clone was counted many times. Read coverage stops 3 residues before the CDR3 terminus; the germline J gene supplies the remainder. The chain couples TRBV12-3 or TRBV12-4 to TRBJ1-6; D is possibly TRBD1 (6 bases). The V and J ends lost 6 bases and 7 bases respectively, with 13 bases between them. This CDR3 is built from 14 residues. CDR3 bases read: TGTGCCAGCAGATCCGGGACACCCAATTCACCC. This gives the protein CASRSGTPNSP. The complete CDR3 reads CASRSGTPNSPLHF.

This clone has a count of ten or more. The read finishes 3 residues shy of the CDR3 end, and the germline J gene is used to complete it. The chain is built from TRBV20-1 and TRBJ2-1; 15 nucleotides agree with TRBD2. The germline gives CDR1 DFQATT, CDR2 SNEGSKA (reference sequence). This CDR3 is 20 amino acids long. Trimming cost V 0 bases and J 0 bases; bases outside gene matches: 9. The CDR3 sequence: CSARDSGTSGRMSSYNEQFF. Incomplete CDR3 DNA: TGCAGTGCTAGAGATTCGGGGACTAGCGGGAGGATGAGCTCCTACAATGAG.

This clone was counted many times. The sequenced CDR3 bases are TGCAGTGCTGGCCGCAGCGGGAGTAAGGACGAG. Translated, it gives CSAGRSGSKDE. The entire CDR3 protein is CSAGRSGSKDEQYF. This sequence joins TRBV20-1 and TRBJ2-7, with TRBD2 matching over 8 bases. The read ends 3 residues before the CDR3 terminus; that terminus is restored from the germline J gene. The germline V gene has CDR1 DFQATT and CDR2 SNEGSKA (reference sequence). The CDR3 length is 14 residues. V shed 5 bases, J shed 5 bases, and the junction held 11 bases outside the gene matches.

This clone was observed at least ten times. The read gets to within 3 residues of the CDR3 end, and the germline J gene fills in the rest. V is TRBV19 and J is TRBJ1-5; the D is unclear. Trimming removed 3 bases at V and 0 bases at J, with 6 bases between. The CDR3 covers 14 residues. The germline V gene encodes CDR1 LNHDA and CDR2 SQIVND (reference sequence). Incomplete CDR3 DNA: TGTGCCAGTAGTATGCGGAATAGCAATCAGCCC. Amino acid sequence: CASSMRNSNQP. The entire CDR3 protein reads CASSMRNSNQPQHF.

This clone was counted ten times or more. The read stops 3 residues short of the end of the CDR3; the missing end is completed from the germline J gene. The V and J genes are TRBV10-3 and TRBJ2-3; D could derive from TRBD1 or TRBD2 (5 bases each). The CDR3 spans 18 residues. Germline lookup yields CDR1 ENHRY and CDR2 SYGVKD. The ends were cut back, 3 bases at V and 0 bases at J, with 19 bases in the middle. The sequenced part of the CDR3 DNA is TGTGCCATCAGTGATCTGGCAGGGAGTTCCTTCAGCACAGATACG. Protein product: CAISDLAGSSFSTDT. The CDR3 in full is CAISDLAGSSFSTDTQYF.

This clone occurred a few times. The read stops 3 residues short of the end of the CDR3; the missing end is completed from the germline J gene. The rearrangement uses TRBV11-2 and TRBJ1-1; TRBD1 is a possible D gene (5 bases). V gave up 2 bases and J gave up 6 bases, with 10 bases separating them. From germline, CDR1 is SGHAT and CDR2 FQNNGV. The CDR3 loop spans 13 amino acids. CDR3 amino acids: CASSLPTGAEAFF. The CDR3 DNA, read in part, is TGTGCCAGCAGCTTACCTACGGGGGCTGAA. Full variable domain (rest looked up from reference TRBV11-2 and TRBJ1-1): EAGVAQSPRYKIIEKRQSVAFWCNPISGHATLYWYQQILGQGPKLLIQFQNNGVVDDSQLPKDRFSAERLKGVDSTLKIQPAKLEDSAVYLCASSLPTGAEAFFGQGTRLTVV.

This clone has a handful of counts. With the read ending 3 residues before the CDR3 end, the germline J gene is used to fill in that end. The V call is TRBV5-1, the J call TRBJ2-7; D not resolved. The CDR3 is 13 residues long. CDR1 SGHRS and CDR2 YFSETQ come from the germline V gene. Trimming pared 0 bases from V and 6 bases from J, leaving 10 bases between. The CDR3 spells CASSLAPNGEQYF. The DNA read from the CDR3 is TGCGCCAGCAGCTTGGCCCCTAACGGCGAG.

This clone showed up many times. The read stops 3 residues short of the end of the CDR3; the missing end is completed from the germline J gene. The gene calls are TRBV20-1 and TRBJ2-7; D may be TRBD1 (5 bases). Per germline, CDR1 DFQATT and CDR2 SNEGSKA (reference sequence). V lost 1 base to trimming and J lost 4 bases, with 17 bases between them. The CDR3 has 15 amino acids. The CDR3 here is CSARAPTDLTYEQYF. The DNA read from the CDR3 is TGCAGTGCTAGAGCTCCGACAGACCTCACGTACGAG.

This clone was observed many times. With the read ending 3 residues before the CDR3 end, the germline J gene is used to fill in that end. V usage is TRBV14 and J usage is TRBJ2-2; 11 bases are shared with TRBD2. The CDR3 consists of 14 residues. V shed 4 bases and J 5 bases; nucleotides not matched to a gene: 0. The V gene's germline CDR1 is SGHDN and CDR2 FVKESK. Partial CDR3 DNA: TGTGCCAGCAGCCCTAGCGGGAGGACCGGGGAG. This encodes CASSPSGRTGE. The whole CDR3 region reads CASSPSGRTGELFF.

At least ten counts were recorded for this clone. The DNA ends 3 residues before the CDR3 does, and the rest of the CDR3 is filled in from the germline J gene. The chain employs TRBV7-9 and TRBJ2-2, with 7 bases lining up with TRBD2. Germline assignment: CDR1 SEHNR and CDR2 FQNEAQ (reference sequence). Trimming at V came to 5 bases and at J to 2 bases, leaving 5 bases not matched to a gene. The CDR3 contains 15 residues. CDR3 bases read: TGTGCCAGCAGCGCCACTAGCGAAAACACCGGGGAG. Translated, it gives CASSATSENTGE. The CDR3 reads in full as CASSATSENTGELFF. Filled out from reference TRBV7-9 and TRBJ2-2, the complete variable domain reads DTGVSQNPRHKITKRGQNVTFRCDPISEHNRLYWYRQTLGQGPEFLTYFQNEAQLEKSRLLSDRFSAERPKGSFSTLEIQRTEQGDSAMYLCASSATSENTGELFFGEGSRLTVL.

The CDR3 is CASSPPDSYDYTF. Incomplete CDR3 DNA: TGTGCCAGTAGTCCCCCCGACTCCTACGAC. V gene TRBV19 combines with J gene TRBJ1-2; D uncertain. The sequenced fragment ends 3 residues before the CDR3 boundary, so the rest is inferred from the germline J gene. From germline, CDR1 is LNHDA and CDR2 SQIVND (reference sequence). The CDR3 extends over 13 amino acids.

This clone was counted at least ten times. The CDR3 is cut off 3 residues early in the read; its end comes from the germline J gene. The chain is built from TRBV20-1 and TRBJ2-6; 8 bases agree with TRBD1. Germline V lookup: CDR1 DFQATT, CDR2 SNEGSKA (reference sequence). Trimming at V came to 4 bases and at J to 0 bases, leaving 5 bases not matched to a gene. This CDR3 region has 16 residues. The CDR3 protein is CSATGQGGSGANVLTF. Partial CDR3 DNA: TGCAGTGCTACCGGACAGGGTGGCTCTGGGGCCAACGTC.

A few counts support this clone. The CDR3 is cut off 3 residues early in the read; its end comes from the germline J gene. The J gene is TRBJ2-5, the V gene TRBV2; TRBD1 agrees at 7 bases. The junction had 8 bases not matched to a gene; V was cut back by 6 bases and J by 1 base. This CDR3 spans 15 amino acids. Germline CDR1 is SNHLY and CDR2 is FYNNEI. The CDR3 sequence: CASRADRVSQETQYF. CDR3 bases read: TGTGCCAGCAGAGCCGACAGGGTTAGCCAAGAGACC.

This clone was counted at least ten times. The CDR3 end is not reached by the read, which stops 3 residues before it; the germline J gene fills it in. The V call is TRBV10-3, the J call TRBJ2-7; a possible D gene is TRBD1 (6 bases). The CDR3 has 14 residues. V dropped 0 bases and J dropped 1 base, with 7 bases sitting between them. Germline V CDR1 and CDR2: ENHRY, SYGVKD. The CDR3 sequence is CAISESTGSYEQYF. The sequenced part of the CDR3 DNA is TGTGCCATCAGTGAGTCGACAGGTTCCTACGAG.

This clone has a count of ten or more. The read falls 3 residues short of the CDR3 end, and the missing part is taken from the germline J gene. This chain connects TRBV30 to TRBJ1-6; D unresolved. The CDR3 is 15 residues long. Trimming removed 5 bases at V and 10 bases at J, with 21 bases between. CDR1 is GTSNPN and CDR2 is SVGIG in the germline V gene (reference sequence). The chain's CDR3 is CAWGRSAAGGSPLHF. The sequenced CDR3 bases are TGTGCCTGGGGGAGGTCAGCGGCAGGAGGATCACCC.

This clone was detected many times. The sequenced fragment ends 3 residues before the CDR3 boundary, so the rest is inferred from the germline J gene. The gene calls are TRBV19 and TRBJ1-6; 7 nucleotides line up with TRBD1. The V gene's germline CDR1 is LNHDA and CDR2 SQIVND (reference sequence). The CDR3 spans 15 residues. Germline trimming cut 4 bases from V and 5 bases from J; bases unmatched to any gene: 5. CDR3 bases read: TGTGCCAGTAGTAGAAGGGACAGTAATAATTCACCC. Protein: CASSRRDSNNSP. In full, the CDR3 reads CASSRRDSNNSPLHF.

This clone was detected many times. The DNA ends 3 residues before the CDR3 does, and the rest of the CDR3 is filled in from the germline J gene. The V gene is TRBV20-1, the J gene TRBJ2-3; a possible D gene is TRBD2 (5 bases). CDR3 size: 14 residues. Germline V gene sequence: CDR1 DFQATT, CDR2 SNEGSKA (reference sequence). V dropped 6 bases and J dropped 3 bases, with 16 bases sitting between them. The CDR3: CSAGTGRGTDTQYF. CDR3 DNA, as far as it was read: TGCAGTGCCGGAACCGGCCGGGGTACAGATACG.

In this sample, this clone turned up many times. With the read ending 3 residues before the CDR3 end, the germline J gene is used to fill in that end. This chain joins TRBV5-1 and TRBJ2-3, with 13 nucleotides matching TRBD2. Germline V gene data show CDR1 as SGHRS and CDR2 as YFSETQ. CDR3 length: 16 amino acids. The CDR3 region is CASSGGLAGLSGTQYF. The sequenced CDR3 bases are TGCGCCAGCAGCGGGGGACTAGCGGGATTATCTGGAACG.

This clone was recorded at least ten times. The covered CDR3 bases are TGCGCCAGCAGCTTGGGACAGGGGGCTGAAAAA. Translation: CASSLGQGAEK. The complete CDR3 sequence is CASSLGQGAEKLFF. This chain joins TRBV5-1 and TRBJ1-4, with 10 nucleotides matching TRBD1. With the read ending 3 residues before the CDR3 end, the germline J gene is used to fill in that end. Germline V gives CDR1 SGHRS, CDR2 YFSETQ. Germline trimming cut 0 bases from V and 7 bases from J; bases unmatched to any gene: 0. The CDR3 runs to 14 residues.

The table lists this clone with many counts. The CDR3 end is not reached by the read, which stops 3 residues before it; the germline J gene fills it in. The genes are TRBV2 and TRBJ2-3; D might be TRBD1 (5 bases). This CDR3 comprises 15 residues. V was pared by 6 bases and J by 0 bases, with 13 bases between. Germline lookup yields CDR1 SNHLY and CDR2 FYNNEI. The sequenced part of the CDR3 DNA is TGTGCCAGCAGGGAAACGACAGTAAGCACAGATACG. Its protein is CASRETTVSTDT. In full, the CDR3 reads CASRETTVSTDTQYF.

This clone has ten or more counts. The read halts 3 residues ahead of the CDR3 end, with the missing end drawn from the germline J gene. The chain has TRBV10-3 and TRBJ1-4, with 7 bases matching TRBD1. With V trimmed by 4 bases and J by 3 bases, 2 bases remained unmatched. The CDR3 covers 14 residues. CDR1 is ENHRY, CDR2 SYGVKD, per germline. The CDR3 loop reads CAISATGSNEKLFF. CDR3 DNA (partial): TGTGCCATCAGTGCGACAGGGTCTAATGAAAAA.

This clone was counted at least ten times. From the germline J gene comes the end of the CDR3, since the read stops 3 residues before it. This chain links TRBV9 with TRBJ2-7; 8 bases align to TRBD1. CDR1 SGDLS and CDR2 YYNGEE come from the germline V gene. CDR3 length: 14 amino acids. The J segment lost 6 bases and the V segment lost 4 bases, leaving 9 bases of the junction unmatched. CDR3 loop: CASSLTGQVTEQYF. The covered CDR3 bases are TGTGCCAGCAGCTTAACGGGACAGGTCACCGAG.

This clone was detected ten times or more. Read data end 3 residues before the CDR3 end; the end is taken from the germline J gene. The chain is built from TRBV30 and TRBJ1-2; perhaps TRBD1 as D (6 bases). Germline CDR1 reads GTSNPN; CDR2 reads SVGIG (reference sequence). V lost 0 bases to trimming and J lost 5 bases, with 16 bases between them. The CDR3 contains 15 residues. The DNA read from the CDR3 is TGTGCCTGGAGTGTACCTCCAGGGGTGTCGTATGGC. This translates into CAWSVPPGVSYG. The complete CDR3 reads CAWSVPPGVSYGYTF.

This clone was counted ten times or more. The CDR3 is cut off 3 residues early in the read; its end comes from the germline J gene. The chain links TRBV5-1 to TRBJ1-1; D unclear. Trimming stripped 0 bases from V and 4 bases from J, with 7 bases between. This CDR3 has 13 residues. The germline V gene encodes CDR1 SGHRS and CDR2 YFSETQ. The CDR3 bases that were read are TGCGCCAGCAGCTTGGAGGGTGGCACTGAA. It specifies CASSLEGGTE. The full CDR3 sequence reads CASSLEGGTEAFF.

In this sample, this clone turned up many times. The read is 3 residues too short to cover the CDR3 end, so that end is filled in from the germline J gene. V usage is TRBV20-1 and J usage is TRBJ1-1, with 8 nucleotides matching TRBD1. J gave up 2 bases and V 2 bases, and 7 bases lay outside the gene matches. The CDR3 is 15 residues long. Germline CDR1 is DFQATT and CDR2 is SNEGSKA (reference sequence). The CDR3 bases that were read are TGCAGTGCTAGACCCCGTGCAGGGGGCAACACTGAA. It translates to CSARPRAGGNTE. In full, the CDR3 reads CSARPRAGGNTEAFF.

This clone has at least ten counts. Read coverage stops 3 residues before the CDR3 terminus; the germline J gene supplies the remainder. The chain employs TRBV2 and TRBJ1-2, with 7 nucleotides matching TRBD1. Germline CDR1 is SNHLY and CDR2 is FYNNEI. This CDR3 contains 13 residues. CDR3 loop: CASRSGTAQGYTF. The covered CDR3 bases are TGTGCCAGCAGATCCGGGACAGCACAAGGC.

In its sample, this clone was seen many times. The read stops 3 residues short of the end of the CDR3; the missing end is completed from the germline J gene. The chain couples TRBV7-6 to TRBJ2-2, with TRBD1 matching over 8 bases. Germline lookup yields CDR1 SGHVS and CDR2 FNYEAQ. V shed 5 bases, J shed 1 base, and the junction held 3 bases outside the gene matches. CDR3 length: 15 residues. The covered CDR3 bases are TGTGCCAGCAGCGCCGGGACAGGGAACACCGGGGAG. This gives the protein CASSAGTGNTGE. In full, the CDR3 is CASSAGTGNTGELFF.

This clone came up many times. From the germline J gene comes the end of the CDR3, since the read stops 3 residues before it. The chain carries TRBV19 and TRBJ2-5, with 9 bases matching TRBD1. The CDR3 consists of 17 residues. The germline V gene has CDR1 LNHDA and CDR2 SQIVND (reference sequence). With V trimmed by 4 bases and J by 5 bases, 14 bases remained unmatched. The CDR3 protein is CASSTDRGDGLRETQYF. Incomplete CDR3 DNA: TGTGCCAGTAGTACGGACAGGGGAGACGGTTTGCGGGAGACC.